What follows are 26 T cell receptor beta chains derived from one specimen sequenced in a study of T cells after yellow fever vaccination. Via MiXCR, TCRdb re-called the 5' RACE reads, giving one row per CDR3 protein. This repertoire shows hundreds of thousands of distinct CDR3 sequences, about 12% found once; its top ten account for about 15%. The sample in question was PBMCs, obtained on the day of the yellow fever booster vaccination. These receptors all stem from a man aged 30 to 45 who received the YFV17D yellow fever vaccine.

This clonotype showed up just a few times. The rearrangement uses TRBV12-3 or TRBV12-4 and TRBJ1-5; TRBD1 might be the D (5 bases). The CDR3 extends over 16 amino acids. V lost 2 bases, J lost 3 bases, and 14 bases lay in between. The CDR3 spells CASSLLQATINQPQHF. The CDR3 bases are TGTGCCAGCAGTTTACTACAGGCGACTATCAATCAGCCCCAGCATTTT.

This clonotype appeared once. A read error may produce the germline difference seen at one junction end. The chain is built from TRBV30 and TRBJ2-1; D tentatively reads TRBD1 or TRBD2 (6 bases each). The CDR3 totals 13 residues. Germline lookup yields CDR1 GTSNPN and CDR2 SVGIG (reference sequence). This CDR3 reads CACMRQGWGELFF. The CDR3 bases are TGTGCCTGTATGAGGCAGGGGTGGGGGGAGCTGTTCTTC.

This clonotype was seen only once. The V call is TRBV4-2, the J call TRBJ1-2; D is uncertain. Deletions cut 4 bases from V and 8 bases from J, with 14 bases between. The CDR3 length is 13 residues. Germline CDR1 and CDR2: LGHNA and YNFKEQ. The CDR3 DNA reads TGTGCCAGCAGCCTCGGGCGTCTCTGCGGCTACACCTTC. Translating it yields CASSLGRLCGYTF.

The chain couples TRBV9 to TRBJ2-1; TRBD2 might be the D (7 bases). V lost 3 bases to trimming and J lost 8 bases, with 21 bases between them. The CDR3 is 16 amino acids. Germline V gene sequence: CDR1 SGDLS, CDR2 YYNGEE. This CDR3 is CASSGRGGQAVDEQFF. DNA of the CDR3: TGTGCCAGCAGCGGACGCGGGGGCCAGGCAGTCGATGAGCAGTTCTTC.

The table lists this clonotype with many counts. The CDR3 coding sequence is TGCGCCAGCAGCTTGGAGGTTAGCGTGCCGTTTCGGTTCTTC. It is translated as CASSLEVSVPFRFF. The chain uses TRBV5-1 and TRBJ2-1; maybe TRBD2 (5 bases). The CDR3 runs to 14 residues. V lost 0 bases and J 15 bases, leaving 19 bases between the germline ends. Germline CDR1 reads SGHRS; CDR2 reads YFSETQ.

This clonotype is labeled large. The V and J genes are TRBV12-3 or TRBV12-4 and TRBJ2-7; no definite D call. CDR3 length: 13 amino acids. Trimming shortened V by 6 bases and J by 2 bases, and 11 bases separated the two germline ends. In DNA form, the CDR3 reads TGTGCCAGCAGCCAAGGCCCGACCTACGAGCAGTACTTC. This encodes CASSQGPTYEQYF.

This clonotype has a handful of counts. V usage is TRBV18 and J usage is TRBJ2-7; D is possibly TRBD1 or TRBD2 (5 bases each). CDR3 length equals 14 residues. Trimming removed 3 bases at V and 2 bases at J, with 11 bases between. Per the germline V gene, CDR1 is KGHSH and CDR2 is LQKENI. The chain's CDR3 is CASSPGRATYEQYF. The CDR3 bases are TGTGCCAGCTCACCGGGACGGGCCACCTACGAGCAGTACTTC.

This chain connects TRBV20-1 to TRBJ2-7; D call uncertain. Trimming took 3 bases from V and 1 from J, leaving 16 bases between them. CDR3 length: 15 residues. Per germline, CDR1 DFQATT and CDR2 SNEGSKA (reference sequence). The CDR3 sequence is CSASPGQVRSYEQYF. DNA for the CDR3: TGCAGTGCTAGCCCAGGTCAAGTACGGTCCTACGAGCAGTACTTC.

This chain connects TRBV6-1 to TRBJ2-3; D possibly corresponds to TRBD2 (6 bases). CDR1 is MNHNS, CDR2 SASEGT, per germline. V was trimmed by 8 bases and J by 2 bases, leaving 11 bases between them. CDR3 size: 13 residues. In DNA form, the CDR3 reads TGTGCCAGCGCCGGGGGTCACACAGATACGCAGTATTTT. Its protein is CASAGGHTDTQYF.

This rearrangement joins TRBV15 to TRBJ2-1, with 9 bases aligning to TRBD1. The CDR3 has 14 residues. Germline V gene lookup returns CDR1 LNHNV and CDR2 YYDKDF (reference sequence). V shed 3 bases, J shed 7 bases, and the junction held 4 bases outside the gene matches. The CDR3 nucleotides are TGTGCCACCAGCAGGGACAGGGGCGTGAATGAGCAGTTCTTC. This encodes CATSRDRGVNEQFF.

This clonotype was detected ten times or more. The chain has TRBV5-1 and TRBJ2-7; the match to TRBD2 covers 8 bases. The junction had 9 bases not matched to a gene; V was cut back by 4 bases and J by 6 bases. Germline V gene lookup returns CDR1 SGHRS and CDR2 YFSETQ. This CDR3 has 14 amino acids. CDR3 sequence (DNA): TGCGCCAGCAGCGGAAGCGGGAGTCAGTCCGAGCAGTACTTC. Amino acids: CASSGSGSQSEQYF.

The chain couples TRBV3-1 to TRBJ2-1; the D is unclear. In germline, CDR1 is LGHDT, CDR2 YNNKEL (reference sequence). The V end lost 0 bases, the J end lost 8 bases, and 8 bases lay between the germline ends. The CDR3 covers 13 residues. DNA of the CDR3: TGTGCCAGCAGCCAAGAATTCGGTGATGAGCAGTTCTTC. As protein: CASSQEFGDEQFF.

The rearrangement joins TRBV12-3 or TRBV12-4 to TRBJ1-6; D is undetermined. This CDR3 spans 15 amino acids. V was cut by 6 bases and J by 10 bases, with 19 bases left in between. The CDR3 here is CASSPQYAAGSPLHF. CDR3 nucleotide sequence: TGTGCCAGCAGCCCTCAGTATGCAGCGGGCTCACCCCTCCACTTT.

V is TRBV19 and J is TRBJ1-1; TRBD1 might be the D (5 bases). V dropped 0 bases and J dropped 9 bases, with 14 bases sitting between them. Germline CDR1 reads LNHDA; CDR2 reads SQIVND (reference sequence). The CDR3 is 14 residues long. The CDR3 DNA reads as TGTGCCAGTAGTATAGACCCGGGACGGCCCCAAGCTTTCTTT. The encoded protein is CASSIDPGRPQAFF.

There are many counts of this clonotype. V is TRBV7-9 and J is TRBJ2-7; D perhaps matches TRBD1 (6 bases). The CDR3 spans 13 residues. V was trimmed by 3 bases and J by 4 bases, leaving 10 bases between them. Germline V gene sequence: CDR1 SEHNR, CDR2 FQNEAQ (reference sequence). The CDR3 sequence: CASSFRGRYEQYF. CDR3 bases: TGTGCCAGCAGCTTCAGGGGTCGGTACGAGCAGTACTTC.

CDR3 nucleotides: TGCAGTGCTAGATTGGATTCCTCCTACGAGCAGTACTTC. Translated, it gives CSARLDSSYEQYF. The chain combines TRBV20-1 with TRBJ2-7; no clear D. Germline V CDR1 and CDR2: DFQATT, SNEGSKA (reference sequence). The CDR3 covers 13 residues. V lost 2 bases, J lost 0 bases, and 8 bases lay in between.

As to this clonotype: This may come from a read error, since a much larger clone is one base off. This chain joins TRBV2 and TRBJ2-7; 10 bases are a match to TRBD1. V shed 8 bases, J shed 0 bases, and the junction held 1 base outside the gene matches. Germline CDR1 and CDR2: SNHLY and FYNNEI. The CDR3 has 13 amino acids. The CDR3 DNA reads TGTGCCAGCTGGACAGGGGGCTCCTACGAGCAGTACTTC. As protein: CASWTGGSYEQYF.

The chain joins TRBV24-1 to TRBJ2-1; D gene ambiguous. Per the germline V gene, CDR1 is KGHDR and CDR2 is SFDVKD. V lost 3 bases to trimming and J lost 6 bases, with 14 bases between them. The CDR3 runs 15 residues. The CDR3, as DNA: TGTGCCACCAGTGATCCGACCGCCGCGACCAATGAGCAGTTCTTC. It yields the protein CATSDPTAATNEQFF.

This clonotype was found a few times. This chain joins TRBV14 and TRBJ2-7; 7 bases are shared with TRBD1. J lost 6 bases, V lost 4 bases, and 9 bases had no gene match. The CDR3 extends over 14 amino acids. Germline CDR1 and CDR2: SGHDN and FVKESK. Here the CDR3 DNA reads TGTGCCAGCAGCCCCAGACAGGGAGTGGGCGAGCAGTACTTC. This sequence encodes CASSPRQGVGEQYF.

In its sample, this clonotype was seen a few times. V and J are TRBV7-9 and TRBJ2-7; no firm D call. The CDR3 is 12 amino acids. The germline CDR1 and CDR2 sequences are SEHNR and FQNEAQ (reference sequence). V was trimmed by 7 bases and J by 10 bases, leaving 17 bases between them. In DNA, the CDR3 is TGTGCCAGCACTCAGTTAGGGTCCGTTCAGTACTTC. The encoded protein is CASTQLGSVQYF.

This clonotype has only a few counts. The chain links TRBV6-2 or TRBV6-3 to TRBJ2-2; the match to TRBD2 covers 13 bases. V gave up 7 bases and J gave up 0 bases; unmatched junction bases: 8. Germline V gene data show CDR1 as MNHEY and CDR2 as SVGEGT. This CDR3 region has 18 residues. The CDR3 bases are TGTGCCAGCAAAATAGGGGGACTAGCGGGGACGAACACCGGGGAGCTGTTTTTT. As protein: CASKIGGLAGTNTGELFF.

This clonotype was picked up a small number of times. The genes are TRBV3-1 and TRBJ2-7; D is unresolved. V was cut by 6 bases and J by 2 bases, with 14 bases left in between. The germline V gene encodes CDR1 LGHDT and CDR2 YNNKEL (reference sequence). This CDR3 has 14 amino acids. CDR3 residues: CASRLRTGPYEQYF. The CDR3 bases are TGTGCCAGCAGACTACGGACGGGCCCCTACGAGCAGTACTTC.

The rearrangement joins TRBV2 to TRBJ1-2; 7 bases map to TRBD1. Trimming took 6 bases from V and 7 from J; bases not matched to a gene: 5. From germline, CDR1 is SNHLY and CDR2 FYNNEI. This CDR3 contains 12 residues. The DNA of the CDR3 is TGTGCCAGCAGAGGGGACAGAGCTGGCTACACCTTC. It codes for CASRGDRAGYTF.

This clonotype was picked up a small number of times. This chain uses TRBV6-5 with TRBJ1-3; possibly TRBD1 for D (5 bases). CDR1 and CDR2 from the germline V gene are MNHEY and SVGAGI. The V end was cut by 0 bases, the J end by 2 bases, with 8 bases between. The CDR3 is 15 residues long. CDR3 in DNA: TGTGCCAGCAGTTACTCCCCGACAGCTGGAAACACCATATATTTT. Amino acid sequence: CASSYSPTAGNTIYF.

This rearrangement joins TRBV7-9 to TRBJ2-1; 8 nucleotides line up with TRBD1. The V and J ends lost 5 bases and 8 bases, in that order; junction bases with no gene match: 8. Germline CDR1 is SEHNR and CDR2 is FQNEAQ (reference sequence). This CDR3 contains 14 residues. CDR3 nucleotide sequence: TGTGCCAGCAGCATCCCGGACAGGGTCTATGAGCAGTTCTTC. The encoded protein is CASSIPDRVYEQFF.

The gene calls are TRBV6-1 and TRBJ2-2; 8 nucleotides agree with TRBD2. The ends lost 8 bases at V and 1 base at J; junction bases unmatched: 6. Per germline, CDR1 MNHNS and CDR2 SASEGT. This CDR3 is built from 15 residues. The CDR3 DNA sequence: TGTGCCAGCTACGGGAGGGCCCAGAACACCGGGGAGCTGTTTTTT. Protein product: CASYGRAQNTGELFF.